The 3 T cell receptor beta chains given below trace back to one sample, sequenced in a study of T cell clonality in common variable immunodeficiency. Sequencing used immunoSEQ multiplex PCR; TCRdb keeps in-frame clones, though not all of them. This set yields around 81,000 clones and no singletons; the top ten hold approximately 0.84%. Sample: peripheral blood mononuclear cells. Source of these receptors: a person between 18 and 70 years old in good health.

This clone was counted at least ten times. The read ends 3 residues early relative to the CDR3; the germline J gene fills the gap. The V call is TRBV6-2 or TRBV6-3, the J call TRBJ2-6; 8 bases agree with TRBD1. The CDR3 spans 15 residues. J gave up 4 bases and V 4 bases, and 3 bases lay outside the gene matches. Looked up from germline, CDR1 is MNHEY and CDR2 is SVGEGT. CDR3 DNA (partial): TGTGCCAGCAGTTGGGGGACAGGAGGGGCCAACGTC. Protein: CASSWGTGGANV. The full CDR3 protein reads CASSWGTGGANVLTF.

In this sample, this clone turned up many times. From the germline J gene comes the end of the CDR3, since the read stops 3 residues before it. The chain carries TRBV5-1 and TRBJ2-7; D might be TRBD1 (5 bases). Trimming pared 1 base from V and 2 bases from J, leaving 16 bases between. The CDR3 runs to 16 residues. The germline V gene encodes CDR1 SGHRS and CDR2 YFSETQ. The CDR3 is CASSLYEGQGTYEQYF. The CDR3 bases that were read are TGCGCCAGCAGCTTGTATGAAGGCCAGGGAACCTACGAG. Based on the CDR3 plus reference TRBV5-1 and TRBJ2-7, the full variable domain is KAGVTQTPRYLIKTRGQQVTLSCSPISGHRSVSWYQQTPGQGLQFLFEYFSETQRNKGNFPGRFSGRQFSNSRSEMNVSTLELGDSALYLCASSLYEGQGTYEQYFGPGTRLTVT.

With respect to this clone: A far larger clone is only one base removed, so a read error is likely. The CDR3 end lies 3 residues beyond the end of the read and is filled in from the germline J gene. This rearrangement joins TRBV6-1 to TRBJ2-7; D ambiguous. In germline, CDR1 is MNHNS, CDR2 SASEGT. V was shortened by 1 base and J by 2 bases, with 9 bases between the two germline ends. The CDR3 spans 14 residues. The CDR3 DNA, read in part, is TGTGCCAGCAGTGAAGTCGAAAGCCCCTACGAG. Its protein product is CASSEVESPYE. The complete CDR3 reads CASSEVESPYEQYF.